A single TCR beta chain is shown here with its context. The antigen remains undetermined. The germline CDR1 and CDR2 sequences are MNHNY and SVGAGI (reference sequence). This CDR3 comprises 15 residues. The ends lost 4 bases at V and 4 bases at J; junction bases unmatched: 3. This entry is derived from a study of cytomegalovirus exposure and HLA in healthy donors. The PCR used 60 Vbeta and 13 Jbeta primers. TCRdb's table, derived via immunoSEQ multiplex PCR, lists solely in-frame clones and lacks some. The data contain around 190,000 clones, about 80% of them singletons. Regarding the study as a whole: Later work found that TCR association rates differed between HLA loci; DRB1 had the most and HLA-C the fewest. As confirmed in vitro, three CMV-associated chains were specific for CMV antigens. Trimming of TCR beta V- and J-genes showed a link, identified in a later analysis, to a missense DCLRE1C variant. Available immune exposure information was restricted to CMV serostatus only.

The origin of this receptor is a woman under 40 in good health and CMV-seropositive. The chain is built from TRBV6-6 and TRBJ2-1; 11 nucleotides align to TRBD1. Sequenced input: PBMCs. CDR3: CASSSGTGGYNEQFF. CDR3 nucleotides: TGTGCCAGCAGTTCCGGGACAGGGGGTTACAATGAGCAGTTCTTC.